Detailed here is one T cell receptor beta chain. Its antigen remains unidentified. Relative to the germline gene, one junction end is altered; a read error may explain this. The CDR3 runs 14 residues. Germline assignment: CDR1 SGHRS and CDR2 YFSETQ. The sample is drawn from a study of cytomegalovirus exposure and HLA in healthy donors. Broader study findings: Sequencing depth roughly uniform across donors was assumed in presence/absence analyses. Rarity characterized most TCR sequences, yet some public TCRs appeared in many donors. In the analysis, some V segments, TRBV6-2 and TRBV6-3 included, were excluded as indistinguishable. DRB1 showed the most TCR associations and HLA-C the fewest in a later analysis, as rates varied by HLA locus.

With 60 Vbeta and 13 Jbeta primers, the PCR was carried out. Libraries were prepared by immunoSEQ multiplex PCR; TCRdb keeps only in-frame clonotypes and omits some of them. The profile shows 120,000 or so clones, about four fifths of them singletons. The source is a human donor in good health. This chain uses TRBV5-1 with TRBJ2-3; tentative D call: TRBD1 (5 bases). The sequencing input was PBMCs. CDR3 region: CASSPGHIVNTQYF. The CDR3 region has the DNA TGTGCCAGCAGCCCTGGACATATTGTAAATACGCAGTATTTT.